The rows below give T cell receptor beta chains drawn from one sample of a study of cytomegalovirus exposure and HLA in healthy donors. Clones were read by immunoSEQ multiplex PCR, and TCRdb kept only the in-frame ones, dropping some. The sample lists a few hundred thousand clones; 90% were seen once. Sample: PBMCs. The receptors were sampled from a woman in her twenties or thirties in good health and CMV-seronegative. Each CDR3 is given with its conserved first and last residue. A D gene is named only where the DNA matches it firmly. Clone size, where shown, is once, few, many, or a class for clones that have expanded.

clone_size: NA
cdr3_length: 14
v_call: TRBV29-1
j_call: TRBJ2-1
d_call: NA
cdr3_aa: CSVGQTLIPNEQFF
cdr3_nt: TGCAGCGTTGGACAGACACTAATCCCCAATGAGCAGTTCTTC

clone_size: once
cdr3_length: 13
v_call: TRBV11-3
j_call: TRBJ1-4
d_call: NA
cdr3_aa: CASSFSFGEKLFF
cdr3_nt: TGTGCCAGCAGCTTTAGTTTCGGTGAAAAACTGTTTTTT

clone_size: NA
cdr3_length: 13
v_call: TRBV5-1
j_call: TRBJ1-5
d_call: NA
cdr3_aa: CASSLAGDQPQHF
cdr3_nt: TGCGCCAGCAGCTTGGCCGGAGATCAGCCCCAGCATTTT

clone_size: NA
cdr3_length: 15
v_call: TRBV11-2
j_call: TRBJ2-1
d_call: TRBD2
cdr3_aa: CASSLAGTRVNEQFF
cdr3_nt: TGTGCCAGCAGCTTAGCCGGGACTAGGGTCAATGAGCAGTTCTTC

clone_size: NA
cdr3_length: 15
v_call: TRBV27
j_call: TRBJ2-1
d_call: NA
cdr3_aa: CASSLGDTAGREQFF
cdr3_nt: TGTGCCAGCAGTTTAGGAGACACGGCGGGGAGGGAGCAGTTCTTC

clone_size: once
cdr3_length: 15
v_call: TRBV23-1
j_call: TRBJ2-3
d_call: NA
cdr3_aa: CASSQSWDPRHTQYF
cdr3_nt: TGCGCCAGCAGTCAATCGTGGGACCCGAGGCATACGCAGTATTTT

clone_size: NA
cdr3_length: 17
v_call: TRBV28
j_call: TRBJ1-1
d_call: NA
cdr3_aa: CASSFGLQGVMNTEAFF
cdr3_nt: TGTGCCAGCAGTTTTGGCCTACAGGGCGTAATGAACACTGAAGCTTTCTTT

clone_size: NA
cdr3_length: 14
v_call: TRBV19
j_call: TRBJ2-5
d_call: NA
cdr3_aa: CASSIQGLGETQYF
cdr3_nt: TGTGCCAGTAGTATACAGGGGCTGGGGGAGACCCAGTACTTC

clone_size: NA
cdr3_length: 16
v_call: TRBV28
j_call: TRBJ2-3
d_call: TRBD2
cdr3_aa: CASSLGGRAGTDTQYF
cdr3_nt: TGTGCCAGCAGTTTAGGTGGGAGGGCCGGTACAGATACGCAGTATTTT

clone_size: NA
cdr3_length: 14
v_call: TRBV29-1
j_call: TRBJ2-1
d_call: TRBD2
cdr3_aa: CSVGGLVGYNEQFF
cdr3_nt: TGCAGCGTTGGGGGACTAGTTGGTTACAATGAGCAGTTCTTC

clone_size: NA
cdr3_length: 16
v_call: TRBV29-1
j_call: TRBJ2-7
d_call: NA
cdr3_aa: CSVVLVGDGHTYEQYF
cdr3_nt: TGCAGCGTTGTCTTGGTAGGTGACGGACACACCTACGAGCAGTACTTC

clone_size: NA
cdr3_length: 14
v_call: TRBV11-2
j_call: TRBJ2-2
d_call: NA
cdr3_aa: CASSPGLGAGELFF
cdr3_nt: TGTGCCAGCAGCCCCGGTTTGGGGGCCGGGGAGCTGTTTTTT

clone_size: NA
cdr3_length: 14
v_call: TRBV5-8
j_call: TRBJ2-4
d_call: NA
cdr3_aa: CASSLGGAKNIQYF
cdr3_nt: TGTGCCAGCAGCTTGGGAGGAGCCAAAAACATTCAGTACTTC

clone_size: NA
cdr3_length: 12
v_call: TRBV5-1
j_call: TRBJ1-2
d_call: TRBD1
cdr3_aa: CASSLDRGRYTF
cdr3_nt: TGCGCCAGCAGCTTGGACAGGGGCCGCTACACCTTC

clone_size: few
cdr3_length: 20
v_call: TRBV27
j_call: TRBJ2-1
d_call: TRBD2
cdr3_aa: CASSRDRDRWELAGRNEQFF
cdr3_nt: TGTGCCAGCAGTAGAGACCGGGACAGATGGGAACTAGCGGGGCGGAATGAGCAGTTCTTC

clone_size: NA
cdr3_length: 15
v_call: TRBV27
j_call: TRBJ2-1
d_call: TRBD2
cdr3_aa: CASSSPGLAGVEQFF
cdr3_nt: TGTGCCAGCAGTTCGCCGGGACTAGCGGGAGTCGAGCAGTTCTTC

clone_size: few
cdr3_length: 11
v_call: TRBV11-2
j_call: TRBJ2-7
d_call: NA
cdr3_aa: CASSLLDHPEF
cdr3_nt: TGTGCCAGCAGCTTACTGGACCACCCTGAATTC

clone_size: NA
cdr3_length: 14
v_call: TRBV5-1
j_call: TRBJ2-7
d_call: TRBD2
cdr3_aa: CATSTSGESYEQYF
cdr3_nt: TGCGCCACTTCGACTAGCGGGGAATCCTACGAGCAGTACTTC

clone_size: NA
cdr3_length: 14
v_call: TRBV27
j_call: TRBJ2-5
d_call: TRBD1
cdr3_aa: CASSPWTGQETQYF
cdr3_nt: TGTGCCAGCAGTCCCTGGACAGGGCAAGAGACCCAGTACTTC

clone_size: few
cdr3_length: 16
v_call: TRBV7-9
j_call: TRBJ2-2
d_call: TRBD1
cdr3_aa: CASSYPQGVDTGELFF
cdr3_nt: TGTGCCAGCAGCTACCCACAGGGGGTGGACACCGGGGAGCTGTTTTTT

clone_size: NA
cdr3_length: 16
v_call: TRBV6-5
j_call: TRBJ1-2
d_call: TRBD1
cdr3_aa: CASSYSSGQGALGYTF
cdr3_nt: TGTGCCAGCAGTTACTCGAGTGGACAGGGGGCGCTTGGCTACACCTTC

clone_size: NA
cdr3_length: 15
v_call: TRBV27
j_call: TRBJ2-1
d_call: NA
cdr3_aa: CASSLFPGQQHEQFF
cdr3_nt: TGTGCCAGCAGTTTATTCCCCGGACAGCAGCATGAGCAGTTCTTC

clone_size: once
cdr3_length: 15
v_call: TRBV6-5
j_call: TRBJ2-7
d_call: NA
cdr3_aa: CASSYTRTSSYEQYF
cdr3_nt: TGTGCCAGCAGTTACACCCGGACCAGCTCCTACGAGCAGTACTTC

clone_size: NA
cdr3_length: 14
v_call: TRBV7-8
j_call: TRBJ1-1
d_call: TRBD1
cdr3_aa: CASSPGQGWAEAFF
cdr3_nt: TGTGCCAGCAGCCCCGGACAGGGATGGGCTGAAGCTTTCTTT

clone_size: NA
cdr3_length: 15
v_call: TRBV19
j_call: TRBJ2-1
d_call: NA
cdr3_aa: CASSLARGAYNEQFF
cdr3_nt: TGTGCCAGTAGTTTGGCCCGAGGGGCCTACAATGAGCAGTTCTTC

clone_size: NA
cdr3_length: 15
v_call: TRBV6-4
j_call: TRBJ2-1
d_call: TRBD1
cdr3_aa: CASSPGQGGYNEQFF
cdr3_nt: TGTGCCAGCAGTCCGGGACAGGGTGGCTACAATGAGCAGTTCTTC

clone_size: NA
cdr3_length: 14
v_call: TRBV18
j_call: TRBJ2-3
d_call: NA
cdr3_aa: CASSHVGAPDTQYF
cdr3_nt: TGTGCCAGCTCACATGTGGGAGCGCCAGATACGCAGTATTTT

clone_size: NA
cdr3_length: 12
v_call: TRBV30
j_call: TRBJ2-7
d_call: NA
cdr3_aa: CAWSGSFYEQYF
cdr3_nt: TGTGCCTGGAGTGGCAGTTTTTACGAGCAGTACTTC

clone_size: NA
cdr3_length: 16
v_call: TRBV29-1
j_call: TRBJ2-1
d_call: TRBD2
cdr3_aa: CSVEGVAGARYNEQFF
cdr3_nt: TGCAGCGTTGAAGGGGTAGCGGGAGCACGGTACAATGAGCAGTTCTTC

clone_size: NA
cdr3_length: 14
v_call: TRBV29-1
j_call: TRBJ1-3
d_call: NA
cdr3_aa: CSAWGGSSGNTIYF
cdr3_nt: TGCAGCGCCTGGGGGGGCAGCTCTGGAAACACCATATATTTT

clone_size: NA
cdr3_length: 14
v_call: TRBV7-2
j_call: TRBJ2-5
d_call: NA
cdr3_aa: CASSSPKPLDTQYF
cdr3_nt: TGTGCCAGCAGCTCCCCAAAGCCACTTGACACCCAGTACTTC

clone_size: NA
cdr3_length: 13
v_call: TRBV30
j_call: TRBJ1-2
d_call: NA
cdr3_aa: CAWNPDSLILRTF
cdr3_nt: TGTGCCTGGAATCCGGACAGCCTGATTTTGCGCACCTTC

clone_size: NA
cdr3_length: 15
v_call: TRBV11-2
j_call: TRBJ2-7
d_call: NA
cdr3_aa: CASSLGIVGSYEQYF
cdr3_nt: TGTGCCAGCAGCTTAGGGATCGTAGGCTCCTACGAGCAGTACTTC

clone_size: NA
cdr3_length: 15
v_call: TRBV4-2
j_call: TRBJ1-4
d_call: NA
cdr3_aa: CASSQGGGSNEKLFF
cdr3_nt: TGTGCCAGCAGCCAAGGAGGGGGGTCTAATGAAAAACTGTTTTTT

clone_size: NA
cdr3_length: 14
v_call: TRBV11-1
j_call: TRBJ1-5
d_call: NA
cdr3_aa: CASSASYSNQPQHF
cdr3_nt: TGTGCCAGCAGCGCGTCTTATAGCAATCAGCCCCAGCATTTT

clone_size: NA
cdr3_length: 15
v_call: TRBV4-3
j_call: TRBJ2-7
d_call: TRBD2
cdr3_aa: CASSQGIAGGFEQYF
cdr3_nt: TGCGCCAGCAGCCAAGGGATAGCGGGAGGCTTCGAGCAGTACTTC

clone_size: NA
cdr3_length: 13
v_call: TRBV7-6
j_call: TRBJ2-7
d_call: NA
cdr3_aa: CASSLEIRGEQYF
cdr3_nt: TGTGCCAGCAGCTTAGAGATCCGCGGCGAGCAGTACTTC

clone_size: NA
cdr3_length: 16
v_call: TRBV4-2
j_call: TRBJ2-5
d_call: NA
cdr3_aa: CASSPEGVLAEETQYF
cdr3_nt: TGTGCCAGCAGCCCTGAGGGGGTACTAGCAGAAGAGACCCAGTACTTC

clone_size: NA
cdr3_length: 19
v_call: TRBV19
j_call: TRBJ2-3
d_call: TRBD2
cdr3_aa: CASSNRLAGGLGGTDTQYF
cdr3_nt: TGTGCCAGTAGTAACAGACTAGCGGGAGGCCTCGGGGGAACAGATACGCAGTATTTT

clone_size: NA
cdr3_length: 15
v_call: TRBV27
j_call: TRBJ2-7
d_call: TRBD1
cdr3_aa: CASSPRAGGSYEQYF
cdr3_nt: TGTGCCAGCAGTCCCCGGGCAGGGGGCTCCTACGAGCAGTACTTC

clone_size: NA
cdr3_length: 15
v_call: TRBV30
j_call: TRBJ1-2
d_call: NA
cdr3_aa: CAWSVSRLTNYGYTF
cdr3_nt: TGTGCCTGGAGTGTATCCAGACTTACTAACTATGGCTACACCTTC

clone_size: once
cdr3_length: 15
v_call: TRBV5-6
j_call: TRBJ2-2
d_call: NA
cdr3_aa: CASSSGPSGTGELFF
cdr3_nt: TGTGCCAGCAGCTCAGGACCATCAGGCACCGGGGAGCTGTTTTTT

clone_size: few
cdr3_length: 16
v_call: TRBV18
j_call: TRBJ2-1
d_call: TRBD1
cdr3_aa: CASSPSLGTGHNEQFF
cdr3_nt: TGTGCCAGCTCACCGAGTCTCGGGACAGGGCACAATGAGCAGTTCTTC

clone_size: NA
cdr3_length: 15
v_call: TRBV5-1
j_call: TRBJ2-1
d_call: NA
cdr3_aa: CASSWGAGSYNEQFF
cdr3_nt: TGCGCCAGCAGCTGGGGTGCAGGGTCCTACAATGAGCAGTTCTTC

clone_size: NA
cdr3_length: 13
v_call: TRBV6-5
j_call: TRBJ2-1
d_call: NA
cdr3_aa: CASSSGPNNEQFF
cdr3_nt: TGTGCCAGCAGTTCGGGACCCAACAATGAGCAGTTCTTC

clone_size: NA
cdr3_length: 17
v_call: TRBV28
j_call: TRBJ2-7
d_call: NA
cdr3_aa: CASSFGVAPGRYYEQYF
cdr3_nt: TGTGCCAGCAGTTTTGGAGTTGCGCCAGGGAGGTACTACGAGCAGTACTTC

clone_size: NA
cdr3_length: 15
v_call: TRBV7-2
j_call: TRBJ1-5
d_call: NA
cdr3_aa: CASSSRDTSNQPQHF
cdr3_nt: TGTGCCAGCAGCTCCCGGGACACTAGCAATCAGCCCCAGCATTTT

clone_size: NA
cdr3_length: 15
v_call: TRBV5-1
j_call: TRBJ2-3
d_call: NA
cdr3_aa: CASSLDGTPTDTQYF
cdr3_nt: TGCGCCAGCAGCTTGGATGGGACGCCCACAGATACGCAGTATTTT

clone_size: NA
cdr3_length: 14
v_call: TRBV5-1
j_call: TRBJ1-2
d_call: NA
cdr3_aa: CASSPSQNSGGYTF
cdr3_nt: TGCGCCAGCAGCCCGTCCCAAAACAGCGGTGGCTACACCTTC

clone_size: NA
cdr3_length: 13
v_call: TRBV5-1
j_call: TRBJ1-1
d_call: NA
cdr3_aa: CASSHLRQTEAFF
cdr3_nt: TGCGCCAGCAGCCACTTACGACAGACTGAAGCTTTCTTT

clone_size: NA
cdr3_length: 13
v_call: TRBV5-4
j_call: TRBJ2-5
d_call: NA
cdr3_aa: CASSPWTQETQYF
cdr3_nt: TGTGCCAGCAGCCCATGGACCCAAGAGACCCAGTACTTC

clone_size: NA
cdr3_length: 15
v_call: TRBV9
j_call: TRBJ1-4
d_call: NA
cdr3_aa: CASSTHIGVGEKLFF
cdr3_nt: TGTGCCAGCAGCACCCACATTGGGGTAGGCGAAAAACTGTTTTTT

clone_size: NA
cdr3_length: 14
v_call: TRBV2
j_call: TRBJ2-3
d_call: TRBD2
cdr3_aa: CASSGPSGDGTQYF
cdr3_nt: TGTGCCAGCAGTGGACCTAGCGGGGATGGTACGCAGTATTTT

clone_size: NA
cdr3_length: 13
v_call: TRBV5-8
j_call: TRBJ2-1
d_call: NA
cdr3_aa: CASRARTYNEQFF
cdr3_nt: TGTGCCAGCCGGGCTCGAACCTACAATGAGCAGTTCTTC

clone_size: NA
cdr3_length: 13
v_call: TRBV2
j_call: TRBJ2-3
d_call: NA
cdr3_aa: CASRTGRGDTQYF
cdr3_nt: TGTGCCAGCAGAACAGGGAGAGGCGATACGCAGTATTTT

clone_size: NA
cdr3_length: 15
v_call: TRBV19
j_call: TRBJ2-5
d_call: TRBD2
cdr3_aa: CASSMGLAGVETQYF
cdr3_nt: TGTGCCAGTAGTATGGGACTAGCGGGGGTGGAGACCCAGTACTTC

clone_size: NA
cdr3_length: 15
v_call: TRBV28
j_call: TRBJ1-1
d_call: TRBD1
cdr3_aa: CASSVAGTGRTEAFF
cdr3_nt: TGTGCCAGCAGTGTGGCCGGGACAGGGAGGACTGAAGCTTTCTTT

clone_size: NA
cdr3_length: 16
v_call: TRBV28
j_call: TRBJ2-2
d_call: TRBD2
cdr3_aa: CASSSLAGGPTGELFF
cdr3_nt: TGTGCCAGCAGTTCACTAGCGGGAGGGCCCACCGGGGAGCTGTTTTTT

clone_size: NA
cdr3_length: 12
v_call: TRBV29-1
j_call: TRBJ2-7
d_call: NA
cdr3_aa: CSAELSSYEQYF
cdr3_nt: TGCAGCGCGGAACTAAGCTCCTACGAGCAGTACTTC

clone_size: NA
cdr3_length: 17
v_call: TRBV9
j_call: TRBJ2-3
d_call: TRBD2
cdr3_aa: CASSVSPSGLAGVTQYF
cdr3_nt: TGTGCCAGCAGCGTATCACCCTCGGGGCTAGCGGGAGTTACGCAGTATTTT